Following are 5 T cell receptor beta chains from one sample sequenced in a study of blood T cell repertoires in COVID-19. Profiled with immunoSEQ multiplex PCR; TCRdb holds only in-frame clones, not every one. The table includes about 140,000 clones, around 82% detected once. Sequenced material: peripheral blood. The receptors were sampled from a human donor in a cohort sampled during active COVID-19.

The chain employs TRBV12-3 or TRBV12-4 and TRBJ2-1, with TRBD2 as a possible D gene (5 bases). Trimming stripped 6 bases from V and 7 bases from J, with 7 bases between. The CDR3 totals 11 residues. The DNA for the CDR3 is TGTGCCAGCAGCTCGGGGAATGAGCAGTTCTTC. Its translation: CASSSGNEQFF.

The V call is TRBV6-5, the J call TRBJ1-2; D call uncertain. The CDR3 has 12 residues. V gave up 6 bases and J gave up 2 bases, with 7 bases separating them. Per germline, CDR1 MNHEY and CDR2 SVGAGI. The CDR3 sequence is CASSPANYGYTF. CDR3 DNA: TGTGCCAGCAGCCCCGCGAACTATGGCTACACCTTC.

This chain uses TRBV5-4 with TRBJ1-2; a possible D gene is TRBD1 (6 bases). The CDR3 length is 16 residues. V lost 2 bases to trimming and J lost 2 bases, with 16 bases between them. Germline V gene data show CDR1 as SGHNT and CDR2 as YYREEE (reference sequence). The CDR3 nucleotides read TGTGCCAGCAGCTTTGTACGACAGGCTTCGAACTATGGCTACACCTTC. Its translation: CASSFVRQASNYGYTF.

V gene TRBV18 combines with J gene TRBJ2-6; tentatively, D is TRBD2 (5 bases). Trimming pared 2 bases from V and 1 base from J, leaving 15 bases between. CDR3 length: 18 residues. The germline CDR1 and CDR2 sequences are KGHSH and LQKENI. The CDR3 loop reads CASSPTGLSLSGANVLTF. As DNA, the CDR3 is TGTGCCAGCTCACCAACGGGGTTGTCCCTTTCTGGGGCCAACGTCCTGACTTTC.

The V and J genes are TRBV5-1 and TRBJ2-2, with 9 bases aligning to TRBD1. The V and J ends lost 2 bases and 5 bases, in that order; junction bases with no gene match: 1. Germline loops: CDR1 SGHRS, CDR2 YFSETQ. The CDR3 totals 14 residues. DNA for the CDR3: TGCGCCAGCAGCTTCGGACAGGGGACCGGGGAGCTGTTTTTT. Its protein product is CASSFGQGTGELFF.